Each of the 20 T cell receptor beta chains below was sequenced from the same sample in a study of blood T cell repertoires in COVID-19. The table came from immunoSEQ multiplex PCR; TCRdb's copy has only in-frame clones and leaves some out. The table has 120,000 to 150,000 clones, around 86% seen once. Sequencing used peripheral blood. Source of these receptors: an elderly woman with acute or convalescent COVID-19.

V and J are TRBV28 and TRBJ1-5; possibly TRBD1 for D (6 bases). This CDR3 has 16 amino acids. V lost 6 bases, J lost 1 base, and 16 bases lay in between. CDR1 is MDHEN and CDR2 is SYDVKM in the germline V gene. CDR3 sequence reads: CASSDPTGGSNQPQHF. The CDR3 nucleotides read TGTGCCAGCAGCGACCCCACGGGGGGCAGCAATCAGCCCCAGCATTTT.

This rearrangement joins TRBV7-9 to TRBJ1-1, with D unresolved. V lost 4 bases to trimming and J lost 5 bases, with 14 bases between them. This CDR3 contains 14 residues. The germline gives CDR1 SEHNR, CDR2 FQNEAQ (reference sequence). The CDR3 is CASSSPSGRTEAFF. The CDR3 DNA is TGTGCCAGCAGCTCCCCCTCGGGAAGGACTGAAGCTTTCTTT. Full variable domain (missing parts from reference TRBV7-9 and TRBJ1-1): DTGVSQNPRHKITKRGQNVTFRCDPISEHNRLYWYRQTLGQGPEFLTYFQNEAQLEKSRLLSDRFSAERPKGSFSTLEIQRTEQGDSAMYLCASSSPSGRTEAFFGQGTRLTVV.

This clone was detected only once. The J gene is TRBJ1-1, the V gene TRBV29-1, with a tentative D call TRBD1 (6 bases). This CDR3 spans 12 amino acids. Per the germline V gene, CDR1 is SQVTM and CDR2 is ANQGSEA. Between the trimmed V and J ends, which lost 7 bases and 2 bases, there was a span of 11 bases. CDR3 sequence: CSANRANTEAFF. The CDR3 coding sequence is TGCAGCGCTAACAGGGCTAACACTGAAGCTTTCTTT.

The chain is built from TRBV15 and TRBJ1-6, with D tentatively TRBD1 (6 bases). CDR1 is LNHNV, CDR2 YYDKDF, per germline (reference sequence). The CDR3 runs 15 residues. The V gene lost 0 bases and the J gene lost 9 bases, with 12 bases spanning the gap. The CDR3 region has the DNA TGTGCCACCAGCAGAGAAGGCAGGGGTCGTTCACCCCTCCACTTT. This codes for CATSREGRGRSPLHF.

The chain recombines TRBV28 with TRBJ1-4; the D is unclear. This CDR3 region has 14 residues. The V end was cut by 4 bases, the J end by 3 bases, with 9 bases between. Germline assignment: CDR1 MDHEN and CDR2 SYDVKM. CDR3 sequence reads: CASSYRGANEKLFF. Here the CDR3 DNA reads TGTGCCAGCAGTTACCGGGGTGCTAATGAAAAACTGTTTTTT.

There are a few counts of this clone. V is TRBV9 and J is TRBJ1-1; D is possibly TRBD1 (6 bases). Per germline, CDR1 SGDLS and CDR2 YYNGEE. The CDR3 covers 15 residues. Trimming pared 0 bases from V and 1 base from J, leaving 10 bases between. This chain's CDR3 is CASSVGDRPNTEAFF. The CDR3 nucleotides read TGTGCCAGCAGCGTAGGAGACAGGCCGAACACTGAAGCTTTCTTT.

V usage is TRBV5-5 and J usage is TRBJ2-1; 7 nucleotides line up with TRBD1. In germline, CDR1 is SGHKS, CDR2 YYEKEE (reference sequence). The length of the CDR3 is 16 residues. J was trimmed by 3 bases and V by 3 bases; bases with no gene match: 9. The chain's CDR3 is CASSSRGGQIYNEQFF. The CDR3 DNA reads TGTGCCAGCAGCTCAAGAGGGGGACAGATCTACAATGAGCAGTTCTTC.

This clone was found once. The chain couples TRBV6-5 to TRBJ2-7, with a weak D call TRBD2 (6 bases). The length of the CDR3 is 13 residues. Trimming pared 7 bases from V and 4 bases from J, leaving 14 bases between. The germline CDR1 and CDR2 sequences are MNHEY and SVGAGI. The CDR3 DNA follows: TGTGCCAGCACCAGAGCTGGAGGGTACGAGCAGTACTTC. Encoded protein: CASTRAGGYEQYF.

The rearrangement links TRBV2 to TRBJ2-7; 7 nucleotides align to TRBD2. CDR1 and CDR2 from the germline V gene are SNHLY and FYNNEI. The CDR3 has 14 residues. Germline trimming cut 6 bases from V and 6 bases from J; bases unmatched to any gene: 11. The CDR3 here is CASSDGAGVGEQYF. In DNA, the CDR3 is TGTGCCAGCAGCGACGGGGCGGGGGTAGGCGAGCAGTACTTC.

In this sample, this clone turned up a few times. This chain joins TRBV28 and TRBJ2-1; 9 bases are shared with TRBD1. The CDR3 spans 14 residues. Trimming took 4 bases from V and 12 from J; bases not matched to a gene: 10. The V gene's germline CDR1 is MDHEN and CDR2 SYDVKM. The CDR3 reads CASSSPLGQGRQFF. The CDR3 nucleotides are TGTGCCAGCAGTTCCCCCCTCGGACAGGGGAGGCAGTTCTTC.

The chain joins TRBV28 to TRBJ1-5; the D gene is possibly TRBD1 (6 bases). V lost 4 bases to trimming and J lost 3 bases, with 13 bases between them. Germline values: CDR1 MDHEN, CDR2 SYDVKM. CDR3 length: 15 residues. The CDR3 loop is CASSYNHRDNQPQHF. Here the CDR3 DNA reads TGTGCCAGCAGTTACAATCACAGGGACAATCAGCCCCAGCATTTT.

The chain is built from TRBV7-3 and TRBJ2-3; TRBD2 aligns across 12 bases. The V and J ends lost 0 bases and 2 bases, in that order; junction bases with no gene match: 3. Germline V CDR1 and CDR2: SGHTA, FQGTGA. This CDR3 region has 17 residues. The CDR3 sequence is CASSLTGLAGPTDTQYF. The CDR3 bases are TGTGCCAGCAGCTTAACCGGACTAGCGGGGCCCACAGATACGCAGTATTTT.

The V and J genes are TRBV7-2 and TRBJ1-5; D unresolved. The CDR3 runs 12 residues. With 3 bases removed from V and 6 bases from J, the gap between germline ends came to 6 bases. Germline loops: CDR1 SGHTA, CDR2 FQGNSA. CDR3 bases: TGTGCCAGCAGCTTCCCCGGTCAGCCCCAGCATTTT. Protein sequence: CASSFPGQPQHF.

This chain uses TRBV27 with TRBJ2-7; the D is unclear. V was pared by 6 bases and J by 0 bases, with 6 bases between. Looked up from germline, CDR1 is MNHEY and CDR2 is SMNVEV (reference sequence). The CDR3 is 12 amino acids. The CDR3 here is CASSSSSYEQYF. The CDR3, as DNA: TGTGCCAGCAGCTCCAGCTCCTACGAGCAGTACTTC.

This chain connects TRBV2 to TRBJ1-3; possibly TRBD1 for D (6 bases). V shed 4 bases and J shed 0 bases, with 10 bases lying between them. From germline, CDR1 is SNHLY and CDR2 FYNNEI. This CDR3 is built from 15 residues. The CDR3: CASSVTGSSGNTIYF. CDR3 nucleotide sequence: TGTGCCAGCAGTGTAACAGGGAGCTCTGGAAACACCATATATTTT.

V and J are TRBV12-3 or TRBV12-4 and TRBJ1-1, with D possibly matching TRBD1 (5 bases). V was cut by 7 bases and J by 1 base, with 10 bases left in between. The length of the CDR3 is 13 residues. CDR3 sequence (DNA): TGTGCCAGCAAATCGACAGCGAACACTGAAGCTTTCTTT. Its protein product is CASKSTANTEAFF.

This clone has just a few counts. The junction and the germline gene differ at one end; a read error may be behind it. The chain has TRBV4-1 and TRBJ1-5; the match to TRBD1 covers 9 bases. Germline CDR1 MGHRA, CDR2 YSYEKL. CDR3 length: 18 residues. CDR3 region: CPSSRRDPTGGRGQPQHF. The DNA of the CDR3 is TGCCCCAGCAGCCGACGAGATCCTACAGGGGGCCGGGGTCAGCCCCAGCATTTT.

The chain carries TRBV5-1 and TRBJ2-4, with 7 bases that match TRBD2. Germline V gene sequence: CDR1 SGHRS, CDR2 YFSETQ. The CDR3 contains 15 residues. With 8 bases clipped from V and 1 base from J, the junction kept 9 bases outside the gene matches. CDR3 nucleotides: TGCGCCAGTATGGCTAGCGGAGGTGCCAAAAACATTCAGTACTTC. Translating it yields CASMASGGAKNIQYF.

This sequence joins TRBV27 and TRBJ2-1, with a tentative D call TRBD2 (7 bases). The CDR3 extends over 15 amino acids. Trimming removed 2 bases from V and 2 bases from J, with 10 bases in between. The germline V gene has CDR1 MNHEY and CDR2 SMNVEV (reference sequence). In DNA, the CDR3 is TGTGCCAGCAGTTTAGGGAGGGGGGCCTACAATGAGCAGTTCTTC. Encoded protein: CASSLGRGAYNEQFF.

CDR3 DNA: TGTGCCAGCAGCTTAGATGGGGCTAGCGGGGGATTCGGGACCCAGTACTTC. Translated, it gives CASSLDGASGGFGTQYF. The chain employs TRBV7-6 and TRBJ2-5; 10 bases are shared with TRBD2. Germline-derived CDR1 and CDR2 are SGHVS and FNYEAQ. V was clipped by 1 base and J by 7 bases; unmatched bases: 12. This CDR3 has 17 residues.